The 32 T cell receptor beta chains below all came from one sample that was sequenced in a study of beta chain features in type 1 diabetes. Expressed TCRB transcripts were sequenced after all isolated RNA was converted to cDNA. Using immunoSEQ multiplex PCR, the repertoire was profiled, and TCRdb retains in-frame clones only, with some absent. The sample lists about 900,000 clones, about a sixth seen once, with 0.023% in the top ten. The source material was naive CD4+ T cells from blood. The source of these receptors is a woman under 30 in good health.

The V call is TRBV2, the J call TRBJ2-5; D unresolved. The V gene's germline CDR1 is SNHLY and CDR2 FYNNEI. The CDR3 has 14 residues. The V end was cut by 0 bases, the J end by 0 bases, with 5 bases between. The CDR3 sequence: CASSEATYQETQYF. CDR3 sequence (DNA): TGTGCCAGCAGTGAAGCAACGTACCAAGAGACCCAGTACTTC.

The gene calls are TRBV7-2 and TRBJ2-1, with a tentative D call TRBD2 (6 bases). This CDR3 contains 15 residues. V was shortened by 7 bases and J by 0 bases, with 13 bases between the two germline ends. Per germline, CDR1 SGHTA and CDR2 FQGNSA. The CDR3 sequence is CASNKAGTSYNEQFF. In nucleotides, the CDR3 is TGTGCCAGCAACAAAGCGGGCACCTCCTACAATGAGCAGTTCTTC.

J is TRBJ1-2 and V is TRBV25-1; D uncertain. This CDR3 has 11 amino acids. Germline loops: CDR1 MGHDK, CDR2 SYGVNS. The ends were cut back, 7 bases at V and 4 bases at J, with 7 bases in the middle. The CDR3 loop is CASMGVYGYTF. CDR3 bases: TGTGCCAGCATGGGTGTCTATGGCTACACCTTC.

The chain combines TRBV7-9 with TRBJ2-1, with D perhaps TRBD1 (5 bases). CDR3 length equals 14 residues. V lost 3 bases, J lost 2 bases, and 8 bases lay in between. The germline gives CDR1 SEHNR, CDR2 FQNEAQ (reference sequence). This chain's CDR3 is CASSFQGTYNEQFF. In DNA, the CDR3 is TGTGCCAGCAGCTTTCAGGGAACCTACAATGAGCAGTTCTTC.

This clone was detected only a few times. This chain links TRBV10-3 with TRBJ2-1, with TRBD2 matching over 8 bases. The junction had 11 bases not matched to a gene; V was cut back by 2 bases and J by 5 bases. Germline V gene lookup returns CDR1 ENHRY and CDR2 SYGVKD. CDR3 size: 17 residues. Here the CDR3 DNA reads TGTGCCATCAGTGAGGCCATGGGGGCGGGAGGTAACAATGAGCAGTTCTTC. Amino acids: CAISEAMGAGGNNEQFF.

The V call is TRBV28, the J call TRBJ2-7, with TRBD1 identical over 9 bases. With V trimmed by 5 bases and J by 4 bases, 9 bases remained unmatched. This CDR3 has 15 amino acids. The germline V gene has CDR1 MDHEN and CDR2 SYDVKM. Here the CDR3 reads CASSVSGTGSYEQYF. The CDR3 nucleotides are TGTGCCAGCAGTGTCTCCGGGACAGGGTCGTACGAGCAGTACTTC.

The CDR3 DNA reads as TGTGCCAGCAGCGTTAGCGGGAGGGACAATGAGCAGTTCTTC. This codes for CASSVSGRDNEQFF. This rearrangement joins TRBV9 to TRBJ2-1; 11 bases map to TRBD2. In germline, CDR1 is SGDLS, CDR2 YYNGEE. V shed 2 bases, J shed 5 bases, and the junction held 0 bases outside the gene matches. The CDR3 totals 14 residues.

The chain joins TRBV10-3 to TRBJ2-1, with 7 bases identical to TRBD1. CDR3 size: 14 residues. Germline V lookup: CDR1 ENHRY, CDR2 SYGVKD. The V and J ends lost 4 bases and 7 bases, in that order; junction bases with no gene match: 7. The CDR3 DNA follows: TGTGCCATCAGTGCCTCCGGGACAGATAATGAGCAGTTCTTC. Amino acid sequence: CAISASGTDNEQFF.

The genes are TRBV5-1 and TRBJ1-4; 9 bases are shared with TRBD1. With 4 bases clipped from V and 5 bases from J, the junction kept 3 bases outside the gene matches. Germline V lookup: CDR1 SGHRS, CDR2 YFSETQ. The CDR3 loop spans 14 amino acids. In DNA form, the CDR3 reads TGCGCCAGCAGCGGACAGGGGTGGAATGAAAAACTGTTTTTT. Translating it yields CASSGQGWNEKLFF. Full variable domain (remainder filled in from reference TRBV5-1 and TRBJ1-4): KAGVTQTPRYLIKTRGQQVTLSCSPISGHRSVSWYQQTPGQGLQFLFEYFSETQRNKGNFPGRFSGRQFSNSRSEMNVSTLELGDSALYLCASSGQGWNEKLFFGSGTQLSVL.

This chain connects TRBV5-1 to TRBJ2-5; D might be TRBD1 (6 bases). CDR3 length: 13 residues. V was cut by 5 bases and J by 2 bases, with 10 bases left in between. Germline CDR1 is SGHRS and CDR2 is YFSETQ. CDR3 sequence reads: CASSTDRQETQYF. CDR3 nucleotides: TGCGCCAGCAGTACCGACAGGCAAGAGACCCAGTACTTC.

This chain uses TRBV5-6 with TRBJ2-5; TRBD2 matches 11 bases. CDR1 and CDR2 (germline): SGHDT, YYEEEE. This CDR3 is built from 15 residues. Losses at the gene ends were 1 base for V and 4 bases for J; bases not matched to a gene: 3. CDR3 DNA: TGTGCCAGCAGCTTGCGAGGGACTAGCGGAGAGACCCAGTACTTC. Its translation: CASSLRGTSGETQYF.

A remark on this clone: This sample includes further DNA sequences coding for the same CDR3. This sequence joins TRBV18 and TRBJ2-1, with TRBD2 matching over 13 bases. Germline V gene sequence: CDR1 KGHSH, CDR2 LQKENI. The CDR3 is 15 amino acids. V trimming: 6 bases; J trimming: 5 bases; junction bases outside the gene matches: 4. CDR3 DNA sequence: TGTGCCAGCTCTCAGGGACTAGCGGGAAACAATGAGCAGTTCTTC. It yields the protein CASSQGLAGNNEQFF.

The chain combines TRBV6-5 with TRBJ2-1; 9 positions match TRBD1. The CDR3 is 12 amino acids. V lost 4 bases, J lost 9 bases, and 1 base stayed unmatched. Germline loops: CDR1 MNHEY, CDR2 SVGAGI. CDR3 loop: CASSSTGGEQFF. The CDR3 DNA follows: TGTGCCAGCAGTTCGACAGGGGGTGAGCAGTTCTTC.

The CDR3 coding sequence is TGTGCCAGCCGATCCGGGACACCCCATGCGAACACCGGGGAGCTGTTTTTT. Translating gives CASRSGTPHANTGELFF. V gene TRBV27 combines with J gene TRBJ2-2, with D possibly being TRBD1 (6 bases). V lost 8 bases and J 0 bases, leaving 19 bases between the germline ends. The CDR3 spans 17 residues. Germline assignment: CDR1 MNHEY and CDR2 SMNVEV (reference sequence).

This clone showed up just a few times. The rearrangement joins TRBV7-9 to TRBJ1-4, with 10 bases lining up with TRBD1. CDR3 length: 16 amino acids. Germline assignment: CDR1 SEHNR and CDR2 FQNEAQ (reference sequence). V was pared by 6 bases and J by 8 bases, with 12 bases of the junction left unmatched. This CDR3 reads CASRGTGQGSQEKLFF. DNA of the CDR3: TGTGCCAGCAGGGGGACGGGACAGGGGTCTCAAGAAAAACTGTTTTTT. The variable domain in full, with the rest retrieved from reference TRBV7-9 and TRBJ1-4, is DTGVSQNPRHKITKRGQNVTFRCDPISEHNRLYWYRQTLGQGPEFLTYFQNEAQLEKSRLLSDRFSAERPKGSFSTLEIQRTEQGDSAMYLCASRGTGQGSQEKLFFGSGTQLSVL.

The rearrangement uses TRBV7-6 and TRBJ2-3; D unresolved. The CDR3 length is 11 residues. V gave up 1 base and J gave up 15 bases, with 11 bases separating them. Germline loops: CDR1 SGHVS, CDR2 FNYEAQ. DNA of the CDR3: TGTGCCAGCAGCTTAGGGACCAAGTTCTATTTT. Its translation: CASSLGTKFYF.

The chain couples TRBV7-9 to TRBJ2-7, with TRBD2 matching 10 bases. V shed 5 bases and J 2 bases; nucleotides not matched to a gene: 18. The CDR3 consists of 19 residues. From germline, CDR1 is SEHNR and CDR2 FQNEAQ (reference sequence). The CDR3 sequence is CASSPKLGRLAGVPYEQYF. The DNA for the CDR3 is TGTGCCAGCAGCCCAAAACTCGGACGTCTAGCGGGAGTACCCTACGAGCAGTACTTC.

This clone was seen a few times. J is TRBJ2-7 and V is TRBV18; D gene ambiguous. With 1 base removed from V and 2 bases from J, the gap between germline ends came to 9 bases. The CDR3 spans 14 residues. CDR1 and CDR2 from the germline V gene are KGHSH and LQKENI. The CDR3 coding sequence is TGTGCCAGCTCACCACGTAACAGCCCCTACGAGCAGTACTTC. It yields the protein CASSPRNSPYEQYF.

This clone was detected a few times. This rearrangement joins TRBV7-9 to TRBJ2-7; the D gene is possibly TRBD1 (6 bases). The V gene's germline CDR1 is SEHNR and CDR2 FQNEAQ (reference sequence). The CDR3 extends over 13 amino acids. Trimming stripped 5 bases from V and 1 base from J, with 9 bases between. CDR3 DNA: TGTGCCAGCAGCGCTACAGGGTCCTACGAGCAGTACTTC. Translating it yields CASSATGSYEQYF. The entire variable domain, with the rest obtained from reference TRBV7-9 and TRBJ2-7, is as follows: DTGVSQNPRHKITKRGQNVTFRCDPISEHNRLYWYRQTLGQGPEFLTYFQNEAQLEKSRLLSDRFSAERPKGSFSTLEIQRTEQGDSAMYLCASSATGSYEQYFGPGTRLTVT.

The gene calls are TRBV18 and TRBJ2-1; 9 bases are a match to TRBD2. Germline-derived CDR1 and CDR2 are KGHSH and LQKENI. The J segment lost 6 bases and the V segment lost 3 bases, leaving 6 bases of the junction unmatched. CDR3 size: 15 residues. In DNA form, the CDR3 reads TGTGCCAGCTCACCCGGGACTAGCTGGATCAATGAGCAGTTCTTC. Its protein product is CASSPGTSWINEQFF.

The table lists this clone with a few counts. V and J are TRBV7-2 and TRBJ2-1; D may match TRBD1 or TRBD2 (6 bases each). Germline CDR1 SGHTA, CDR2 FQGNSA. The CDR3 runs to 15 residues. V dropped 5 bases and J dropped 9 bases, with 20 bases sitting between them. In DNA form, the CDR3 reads TGTGCCAGCAGCAAGGGAGGTCCCGGGGGCAGTGAGCAGTTCTTC. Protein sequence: CASSKGGPGGSEQFF. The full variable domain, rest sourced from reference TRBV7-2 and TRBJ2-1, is GAGVSQSPSNKVTEKGKDVELRCDPISGHTALYWYRQSLGQGLEFLIYFQGNSAPDKSGLPSDRFSAERTGGSVSTLTIQRTQQEDSAVYLCASSKGGPGGSEQFFGPGTRLTVL.

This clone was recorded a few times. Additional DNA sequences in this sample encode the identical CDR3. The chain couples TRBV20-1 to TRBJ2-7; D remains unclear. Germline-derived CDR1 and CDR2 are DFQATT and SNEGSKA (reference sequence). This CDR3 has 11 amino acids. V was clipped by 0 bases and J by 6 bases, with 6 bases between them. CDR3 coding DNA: TGCAGTGCTAGAGATCTCGGCGAGCAGTACTTC. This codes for CSARDLGEQYF.

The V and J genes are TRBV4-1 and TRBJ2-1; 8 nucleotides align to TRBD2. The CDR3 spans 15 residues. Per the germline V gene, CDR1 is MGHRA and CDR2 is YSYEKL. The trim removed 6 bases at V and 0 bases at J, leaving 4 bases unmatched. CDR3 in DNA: TGCGCCAGCAGTCTTAGCGGGGCCTCCTACAATGAGCAGTTCTTC. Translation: CASSLSGASYNEQFF.

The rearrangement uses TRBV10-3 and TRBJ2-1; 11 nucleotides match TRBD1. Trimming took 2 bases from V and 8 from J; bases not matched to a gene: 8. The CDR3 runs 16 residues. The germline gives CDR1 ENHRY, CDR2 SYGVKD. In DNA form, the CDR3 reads TGTGCCATCAGTGAGCGGGGACAGGGGGGTCTCGATGAGCAGTTCTTC. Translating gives CAISERGQGGLDEQFF.

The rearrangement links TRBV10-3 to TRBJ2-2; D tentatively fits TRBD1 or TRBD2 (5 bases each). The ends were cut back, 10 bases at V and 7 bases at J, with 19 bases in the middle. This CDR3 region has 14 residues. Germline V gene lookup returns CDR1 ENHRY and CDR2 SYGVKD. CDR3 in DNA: TGTGCCAGCAATCCCGGGACCCCGGGCGGGGAGCTGTTTTTT. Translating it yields CASNPGTPGGELFF.

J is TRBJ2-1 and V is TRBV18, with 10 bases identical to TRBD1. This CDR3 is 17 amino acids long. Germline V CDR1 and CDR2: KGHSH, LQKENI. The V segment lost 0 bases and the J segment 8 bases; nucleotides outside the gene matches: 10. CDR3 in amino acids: CASSPPRPGTGDDEQFF. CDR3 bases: TGTGCCAGCTCACCACCGCGGCCGGGGACAGGGGACGATGAGCAGTTCTTC.

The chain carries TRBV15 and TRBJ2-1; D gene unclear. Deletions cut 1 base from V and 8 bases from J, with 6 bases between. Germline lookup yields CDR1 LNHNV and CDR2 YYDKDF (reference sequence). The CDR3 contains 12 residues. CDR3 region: CATSRGWDEQFF. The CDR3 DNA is TGTGCCACCAGCAGAGGCTGGGATGAGCAGTTCTTC. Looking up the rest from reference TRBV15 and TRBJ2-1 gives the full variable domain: DAMVIQNPRYQVTQFGKPVTLSCSQTLNHNVMYWYQQKSSQAPKLLFHYYDKDFNNEADTPDNFQSRRPNTSFCFLDIRSPGLGDTAMYLCATSRGWDEQFFGPGTRLTVL.

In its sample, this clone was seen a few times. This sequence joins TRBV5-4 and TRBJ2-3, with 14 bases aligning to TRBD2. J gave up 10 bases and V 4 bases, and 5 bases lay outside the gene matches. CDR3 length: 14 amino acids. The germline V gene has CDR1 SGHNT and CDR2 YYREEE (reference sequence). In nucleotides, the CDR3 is TGTGCCAGCAGCCCGGGGACTAGCGGGAGTTCGCAGTATTTT. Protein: CASSPGTSGSSQYF. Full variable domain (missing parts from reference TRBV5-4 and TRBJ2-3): ETGVTQSPTHLIKTRGQQVTLRCSSQSGHNTVSWYQQALGQGPQFIFQYYREEENGRGNFPPRFSGLQFPNYSSELNVNALELDDSALYLCASSPGTSGSSQYFGPGTRLTVL.

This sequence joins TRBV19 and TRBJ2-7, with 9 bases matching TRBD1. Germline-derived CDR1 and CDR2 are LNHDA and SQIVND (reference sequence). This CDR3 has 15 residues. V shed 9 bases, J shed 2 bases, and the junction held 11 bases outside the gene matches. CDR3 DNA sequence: TGTGCCAGCCGAGGGTCCGGGACAGGGACCTACGAGCAGTACTTC. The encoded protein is CASRGSGTGTYEQYF. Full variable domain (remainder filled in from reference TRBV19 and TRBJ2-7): DGGITQSPKYLFRKEGQNVTLSCEQNLNHDAMYWYRQDPGQGLRLIYYSQIVNDFQKGDIAEGYSVSREKKESFPLTVTSAQKNPTAFYLCASRGSGTGTYEQYFGPGTRLTVT.

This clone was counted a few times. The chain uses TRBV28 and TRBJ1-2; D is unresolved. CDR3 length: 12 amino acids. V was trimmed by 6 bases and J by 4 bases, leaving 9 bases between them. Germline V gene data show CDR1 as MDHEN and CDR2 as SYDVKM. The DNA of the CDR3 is TGTGCCAGCAGAGGTATCGGCTATGGCTACACCTTC. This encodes CASRGIGYGYTF.

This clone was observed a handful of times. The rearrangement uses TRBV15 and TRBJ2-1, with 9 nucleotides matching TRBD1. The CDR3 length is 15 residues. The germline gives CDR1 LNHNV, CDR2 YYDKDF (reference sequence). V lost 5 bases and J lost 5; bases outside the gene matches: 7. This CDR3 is CATSALDRGHNEQFF. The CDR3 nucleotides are TGTGCCACCAGCGCACTGGACAGGGGCCACAATGAGCAGTTCTTC. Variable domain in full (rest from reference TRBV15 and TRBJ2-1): DAMVIQNPRYQVTQFGKPVTLSCSQTLNHNVMYWYQQKSSQAPKLLFHYYDKDFNNEADTPDNFQSRRPNTSFCFLDIRSPGLGDTAMYLCATSALDRGHNEQFFGPGTRLTVL.

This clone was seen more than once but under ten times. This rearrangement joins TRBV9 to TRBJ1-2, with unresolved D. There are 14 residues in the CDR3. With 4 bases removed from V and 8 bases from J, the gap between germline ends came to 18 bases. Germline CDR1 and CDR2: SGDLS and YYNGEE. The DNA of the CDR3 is TGTGCCAGCAGCACGGGCCCCGCCGGCGGCGGCTACACCTTC. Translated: CASSTGPAGGGYTF.